This entry lists 32 T cell receptor beta chains sequenced from one sample in a study of T cells in Graves' hyperthyroidism and ophthalmopathy (dated by TCRdb to the late 2010s). The library relied on multiplex PCR. The listed sequencing device is Illumina HiSeq 2000. The TCR beta CDR3 regions were amplified from RNA transcripts. For the first round of RT-PCR on the TCR CDR3, the HTBI primer set was used together with the Qiagen OneStep RT-PCR kit. TCRdb trimmed the raw reads at Q25, called clones with MiXCR and kept productive beta chains. Each CDR3 protein gets just one entry, which takes the most common genes and DNA from the rows behind it. This sample has around 350,000 distinct CDR3 sequences in its table, and about 15% of those were observed once. Of the sample, around a fifth falls within the top ten clones. Sequencing input: blood. Receptor source: a woman in her thirties with Graves' ophthalmopathy.

Note on this clonotype: Since no conserved phenylalanine or tryptophan closes the CDR3, a read error is the likely cause. The DNA of the CDR3 is TGTGCCACCAGTGACTCCGTCAAGCGGGGTACCGCCTACAATGAGCAGTTCTTA. The encoded protein is CATSDSVKRGTAYNEQFL. This chain connects TRBV24-1 to TRBJ2-1; 7 positions match TRBD2. Trimming cost V 4 bases and J 2 bases; bases outside gene matches: 13. The germline V gene encodes CDR1 KGHDR and CDR2 SFDVKD. The CDR3 has 18 residues.

At least ten counts were recorded for this clonotype. The chain uses TRBV7-9 and TRBJ1-2; unclear D gene. V was pared by 2 bases and J by 5 bases, with 12 bases between. Germline V gene lookup returns CDR1 SEHNR and CDR2 FQNEAQ (reference sequence). The CDR3 sequence is 14 residues long. The CDR3: CASSLITAEYGYTF. For the CDR3, the DNA is TGTGCCAGCAGCTTAATTACGGCAGAATATGGCTACACCTTC.

In this sample, this clonotype turned up many times. The V and J genes are TRBV7-9 and TRBJ2-7; 7 bases map to TRBD1. CDR3 length: 16 residues. Trimming took 5 bases from V and 6 from J; bases not matched to a gene: 16. Germline V CDR1 and CDR2: SEHNR, FQNEAQ (reference sequence). As DNA, the CDR3 is TGTGCCAGCAGCCGACAGGGTCTCCCTGTAACGGGCGAGCAGTACTTC. Translating gives CASSRQGLPVTGEQYF.

This clonotype was seen many times. The rearrangement joins TRBV20-1 to TRBJ2-3; 13 nucleotides align to TRBD2. This CDR3 is 18 amino acids long. The germline V gene has CDR1 DFQATT and CDR2 SNEGSKA (reference sequence). The V gene end was trimmed by 1 base and the J gene end by 4 bases; junction bases not matched to a gene: 11. The CDR3 DNA sequence: TGCAGTGCTAGAGCGCCGCAACTAGCGGGGGGGCCATCAGATACGCAGTATTTT. Its protein product is CSARAPQLAGGPSDTQYF.

This clonotype was seen ten or more times. CDR3 in amino acids: CASSSNLAAGVRETQYF. CDR3 coding DNA: TGTGCCAGCAGCTCTAACCTGGCTGCAGGGGTTAGGGAGACCCAGTACTTC. The chain couples TRBV11-2 to TRBJ2-5; maybe TRBD1 (6 bases). The CDR3 covers 17 residues. V gave up 4 bases and J gave up 5 bases, with 23 bases separating them. Germline CDR1 SGHAT, CDR2 FQNNGV.

This clonotype has a count of ten or more. The chain recombines TRBV24-1 with TRBJ1-1; maybe TRBD1 (5 bases). There are 13 residues in the CDR3. Trimming removed 12 bases at V and 1 base at J, with 14 bases between. Germline V gene lookup returns CDR1 KGHDR and CDR2 SFDVKD. The CDR3 coding sequence is TGTGCCTCCCCCGGGACCCAGAACACTGAAGCTTTCTTT. It specifies CASPGTQNTEAFF.

In this sample, this clonotype turned up many times. V is TRBV24-1 and J is TRBJ2-5, with D perhaps given as TRBD1 or TRBD2 (6 bases each). V was trimmed by 4 bases and J by 5 bases, leaving 10 bases between them. CDR3 length: 13 amino acids. Germline-derived CDR1 and CDR2 are KGHDR and SFDVKD. The CDR3 sequence is CATSERGGETQYF. The CDR3 DNA reads as TGTGCCACCAGTGAGCGAGGGGGGGAGACCCAGTACTTC.

This clonotype was seen only a few times. CDR3 residues: CASTDLVGETQYF. The DNA of the CDR3 is TGTGCCAGCACCGACTTAGTTGGCGAGACCCAGTACTTC. The chain links TRBV6-2 or TRBV6-3 to TRBJ2-5; no clear D gene. The CDR3 sequence is 13 residues long. V dropped 7 bases and J dropped 5 bases, with 14 bases sitting between them. The germline V gene has CDR1 MNHEY and CDR2 SVGEGT.

This clonotype was counted ten times or more. The CDR3 here is CASIGGSTQYF. CDR3 nucleotides: TGTGCCAGCATCGGGGGTAGTACGCAGTATTTT. This chain connects TRBV2 to TRBJ2-3; the D gene is possibly TRBD2 (6 bases). Germline V lookup: CDR1 SNHLY, CDR2 FYNNEI. This CDR3 spans 11 amino acids. Trimming shortened V by 7 bases and J by 8 bases, and 10 bases separated the two germline ends.

The chain couples TRBV3-1 to TRBJ2-5, with D possibly TRBD2 on 5 matching bases. The V end was cut by 0 bases, the J end by 3 bases, with 14 bases between. This CDR3 has 16 amino acids. Germline V CDR1 and CDR2: LGHDT, YNNKEL (reference sequence). This CDR3 reads CASSQDFGLAEETQYF. CDR3 DNA sequence: TGTGCCAGCAGCCAAGATTTTGGCCTAGCTGAAGAGACCCAGTACTTC.

This clonotype was counted many times. The V gene is TRBV12-3 or TRBV12-4, the J gene TRBJ2-4; a possible D gene is TRBD2 (6 bases). The CDR3 contains 14 residues. V lost 6 bases, J lost 1 base, and 10 bases lay in between. CDR3 protein: CASRTGGAKNIQYF. Written as DNA, the CDR3 is TGTGCCAGCAGGACTGGGGGGGCCAAAAACATTCAGTACTTC.

This clonotype was detected many times. This sequence joins TRBV3-1 and TRBJ2-1; no definite D call. The CDR3 sequence is 15 residues long. V was pared by 0 bases and J by 2 bases, with 8 bases between. The germline CDR1 and CDR2 sequences are LGHDT and YNNKEL (reference sequence). The CDR3 DNA reads as TGTGCCAGCAGCCAAGAGCCGCTACCCTACAATGAGCAGTTCTTC. Its protein is CASSQEPLPYNEQFF.

With respect to this clonotype: A much larger clone lies a single base off, so this may be a read error. V usage is TRBV28 and J usage is TRBJ1-5; D uncertain. The CDR3 is made up of 14 amino acids. Germline loops: CDR1 MDHEN, CDR2 SYDVKM. The DNA of the CDR3 is TGTGCCAGCGGTTTGGGCAAAGGTAATCAGCCCCAGCATTTT. Amino acid sequence: CASGLGKGNQPQHF.

This clonotype was seen at least ten times. V usage is TRBV30 and J usage is TRBJ1-2, with 7 bases aligning to TRBD1. Germline lookup yields CDR1 GTSNPN and CDR2 SVGIG (reference sequence). The CDR3 contains 14 residues. V trimming: 0 bases; J trimming: 6 bases; junction bases outside the gene matches: 7. CDR3 nucleotides: TGTGCCTGGAGTGTTGGGGCAGGGGGGCATGGCTACACCTTC. It specifies CAWSVGAGGHGYTF.

This clonotype was seen more than once but under ten times. One junction end disagrees with the germline gene, perhaps due to a read error. The CDR3 DNA follows: TGTGCCACCAGCAGAGAAATGTATGAAGAACTGTTTTTT. Translating it yields CATSREMYEELFF. This chain connects TRBV15 to TRBJ1-4, with D hard to call. Per the germline V gene, CDR1 is LNHNV and CDR2 is YYDKDF (reference sequence). The CDR3 sequence is 13 residues long.

Ten or more counts support this clonotype. The rearrangement uses TRBV13 and TRBJ2-1, with 10 nucleotides matching TRBD1. The junction had 9 bases not matched to a gene; V was cut back by 5 bases and J by 5 bases. CDR3 length: 16 residues. Looked up from germline, CDR1 is PRHDT and CDR2 is FYEKMQ (reference sequence). The CDR3 here is CASSDTGTGDNNEQFF. CDR3 nucleotide sequence: TGTGCCAGCAGCGATACCGGGACAGGGGACAACAATGAGCAGTTCTTC.

The chain carries TRBV2 and TRBJ2-7; perhaps TRBD1 as D (6 bases). The V end was cut by 3 bases, the J end by 1 base, with 13 bases between. The CDR3 loop spans 15 amino acids. Germline V lookup: CDR1 SNHLY, CDR2 FYNNEI. The CDR3, as DNA: TGTGCCAGCAGTGATCCGGCAGGGGAATCCTACGAGCAGTACTTC. Its translation: CASSDPAGESYEQYF.

The gene calls are TRBV9 and TRBJ2-1, with TRBD2 matching over 12 bases. The CDR3 sequence is 17 residues long. Germline values: CDR1 SGDLS, CDR2 YYNGEE. J was trimmed by 6 bases and V by 1 base; bases with no gene match: 8. CDR3 nucleotides: TGTGCCAGCAGCGTAACCCCTCTAGCGGGGGGGCCCAATGAGCAGTTCTTC. It encodes CASSVTPLAGGPNEQFF.

The sample holds many counts of this clonotype. V usage is TRBV2 and J usage is TRBJ2-7; D is unresolved. The CDR3 has 13 amino acids. Trimming pared 2 bases from V and 5 bases from J, leaving 10 bases between. Per the germline V gene, CDR1 is SNHLY and CDR2 is FYNNEI. Here the CDR3 DNA reads TGTGCCAGCAGTGAAAGCTTTCAGAACGAGCAGTACTTC. Its translation: CASSESFQNEQYF. The variable domain in full, with the rest retrieved from reference TRBV2 and TRBJ2-7, is EPEVTQTPSHQVTQMGQEVILRCVPISNHLYFYWYRQILGQKVEFLVSFYNNEISEKSEIFDDQFSVERPDGSNFTLKIRSTKLEDSAMYFCASSESFQNEQYFGPGTRLTVT.

This clonotype was observed at least ten times. The V and J genes are TRBV4-1 and TRBJ2-3; D unclear. The CDR3 loop spans 17 amino acids. Trimming removed 0 bases at V and 2 bases at J, with 15 bases between. Germline loops: CDR1 MGHRA, CDR2 YSYEKL. The CDR3 nucleotides are TGCGCCAGCAGCCAAGATGATCTAGAACCGAACACAGATACGCAGTATTTT. Translation gives CASSQDDLEPNTDTQYF.

This clonotype was detected many times. V gene TRBV3-1 combines with J gene TRBJ2-7; 9 positions agree with TRBD2. The J segment lost 2 bases and the V segment lost 1 base, leaving 0 bases of the junction unmatched. Germline values: CDR1 LGHDT, CDR2 YNNKEL (reference sequence). There are 14 residues in the CDR3. The chain's CDR3 is CASSQASGAYEQYF. In DNA form, the CDR3 reads TGTGCCAGCAGCCAAGCTAGCGGGGCCTACGAGCAGTACTTC.

Ten or more counts support this clonotype. This chain connects TRBV6-1 to TRBJ2-7; 7 nucleotides align to TRBD2. Trimming removed 8 bases from V and 6 bases from J; junction bases left unmatched: 19. The germline gives CDR1 MNHNS, CDR2 SASEGT. CDR3 length: 16 residues. The CDR3 loop is CASGLGQGLGGSEQYF. The CDR3 DNA reads as TGTGCCAGCGGCCTCGGTCAGGGCCTGGGGGGGTCCGAGCAGTACTTC.

In its sample, this clonotype was seen a few times. The chain joins TRBV19 to TRBJ1-5; D remains ambiguous. Germline V gives CDR1 LNHDA, CDR2 SQIVND (reference sequence). This CDR3 region has 16 residues. V dropped 5 bases and J dropped 2 bases, with 16 bases sitting between them. In nucleotides, the CDR3 is TGTGCCAGTAGTCCTCGTCCGAACATGGGCAATCAGCCCCAGCATTTT. Translation: CASSPRPNMGNQPQHF.

This clonotype was found many times. This rearrangement joins TRBV18 to TRBJ2-7; 7 bases are a match to TRBD2. The germline CDR1 and CDR2 sequences are KGHSH and LQKENI. With V trimmed by 0 bases and J by 5 bases, 4 bases remained unmatched. There are 14 residues in the CDR3. The CDR3 region has the DNA TGTGCCAGCTCACCACCGGAAGCGGGAAACGAGCAGTACTTC. Its translation: CASSPPEAGNEQYF.

This clonotype was seen many times. The rearrangement uses TRBV13 and TRBJ2-3; 10 bases match TRBD1. CDR1 and CDR2 (germline): PRHDT, FYEKMQ (reference sequence). This CDR3 is built from 15 residues. Trimming took 2 bases from V and 4 from J; bases not matched to a gene: 3. CDR3 in amino acids: CASSLTGTGADTQYF. The CDR3 DNA follows: TGTGCCAGCAGCTTAACTGGGACAGGGGCAGATACGCAGTATTTT.

This rearrangement joins TRBV29-1 to TRBJ1-2, with 9 bases fitting TRBD1. CDR1 is SQVTM and CDR2 is ANQGSEA in the germline V gene. CDR3 length equals 12 residues. With 4 bases clipped from V and 3 bases from J, the junction kept 0 bases outside the gene matches. CDR3 nucleotide sequence: TGCAGCGTTGGGGACAGGGACTATGGCTACACCTTC. Its translation is CSVGDRDYGYTF.

This clonotype was detected ten times or more. The genes are TRBV12-3 or TRBV12-4 and TRBJ1-5, with D maybe TRBD1 (5 bases). CDR3 length: 13 residues. V was pared by 5 bases and J by 6 bases, with 11 bases between. The DNA for the CDR3 is TGTGCCAGCAGTGAAGGGGAGACTCAGCCCCAGCATTTT. This sequence encodes CASSEGETQPQHF.

In this sample, this clonotype turned up a few times. The V gene is TRBV5-4, the J gene TRBJ2-3; D is perhaps TRBD1 (6 bases). The CDR3 runs 15 residues. Trimming shortened V by 4 bases and J by 3 bases, and 15 bases separated the two germline ends. CDR1 and CDR2 from the germline V gene are SGHNT and YYREEE (reference sequence). CDR3 in amino acids: CASSTRTEYTDTQYF. CDR3 DNA: TGTGCCAGCAGCACTAGGACAGAGTATACAGATACGCAGTATTTT.

The sample holds many counts of this clonotype. The chain has TRBV12-3 or TRBV12-4 and TRBJ2-5; 13 bases are shared with TRBD2. Germline trimming cut 1 base from V and 1 base from J; bases unmatched to any gene: 6. This CDR3 is 18 amino acids long. CDR3 sequence: CASSLVTSGGQPQETQYF. In nucleotides, the CDR3 is TGTGCCAGCAGTTTAGTGACTAGCGGGGGGCAGCCCCAAGAGACCCAGTACTTC.

This clonotype has a count of ten or more. V gene TRBV27 combines with J gene TRBJ2-5; no firm D call. The CDR3 runs 14 residues. CDR1 MNHEY and CDR2 SMNVEV come from the germline V gene (reference sequence). V shed 5 bases and J shed 2 bases, with 12 bases lying between them. CDR3 bases: TGTGCCAGCAGTCCTTCCGCCGTGCAAGAGACCCAGTACTTC. The encoded protein is CASSPSAVQETQYF.

This clonotype was detected ten times or more. The chain combines TRBV13 with TRBJ2-1; D uncertain. Germline V gene sequence: CDR1 PRHDT, CDR2 FYEKMQ (reference sequence). The CDR3 runs 14 residues. Trimming took off 2 bases at V and 7 bases at J, with 12 bases between the two ends. CDR3 region: CASSLFQSRNEQFF. The CDR3 nucleotides are TGTGCCAGCAGCTTATTTCAAAGTCGGAATGAGCAGTTCTTC.

In this sample, this clonotype turned up a few times. The chain employs TRBV6-2 or TRBV6-3 and TRBJ1-6; tentatively, D is TRBD1 (5 bases). CDR3 size: 13 residues. The V end lost 8 bases, the J end lost 7 bases, and 12 bases lay between the germline ends. Germline CDR1 and CDR2: MNHEY and SVGEGT. The CDR3 loop reads CASLVGGNSPLHF. Written as DNA, the CDR3 is TGTGCCAGCCTCGTGGGGGGGAATTCACCCCTCCACTTT.